Listed here are 25 T cell receptor beta chains from one sample, sequenced in a study of glioma-infiltrating T cells after dendritic cell vaccination. The data were produced by immunoSEQ multiplex PCR, yet TCRdb's version contains in-frame clones alone and is incomplete. In the table there are roughly 60,000 clones, 86% of which are singletons. The time point is: after dendritic cell vaccination, including at tumor progression/relapse. The sequences come from blood, collected after dendritic cell vaccination. The receptor source for this set is a human donor with glioblastoma.

The chain employs TRBV5-1 and TRBJ1-4; tentative D call: TRBD1 (5 bases). Germline V lookup: CDR1 SGHRS, CDR2 YFSETQ. CDR3 length: 13 amino acids. V lost 5 bases to trimming and J lost 7 bases, with 12 bases between them. The CDR3 is CASRSGSTEKLFF. CDR3 coding DNA: TGCGCCAGCAGATCAGGGTCCACTGAAAAACTGTTTTTT. Together with reference TRBV5-1 and TRBJ1-4, the CDR3 gives the full variable domain: KAGVTQTPRYLIKTRGQQVTLSCSPISGHRSVSWYQQTPGQGLQFLFEYFSETQRNKGNFPGRFSGRQFSNSRSEMNVSTLELGDSALYLCASRSGSTEKLFFGSGTQLSVL.

The gene calls are TRBV15 and TRBJ2-5; TRBD2 agrees at 9 bases. The J call may be wrong; the DNA end is better matched by TRBJ2-7. The CDR3 contains 15 residues. Germline assignment: CDR1 LNHNV and CDR2 YYDKDF (reference sequence). The CDR3 sequence: CATSARLAAPHEQYF. CDR3 in DNA: TGTGCCACCAGCGCCCGACTAGCGGCCCCCCACGAGCAGTACTTC.

In its sample, this clone was seen once. The gene calls are TRBV28 and TRBJ1-4; D possibly corresponds to TRBD1 (5 bases). V was trimmed by 2 bases and J by 3 bases, leaving 13 bases between them. The CDR3 covers 16 residues. Germline V gene sequence: CDR1 MDHEN, CDR2 SYDVKM. The CDR3 spells CASSLQGLGANEKLFF. As DNA, the CDR3 is TGTGCCAGCAGTTTACAGGGCTTAGGAGCTAATGAAAAACTGTTTTTT.

This clone was picked up one time. The sample holds other DNA sequences that translate to the same CDR3. This chain connects TRBV28 to TRBJ1-1; 7 bases fit TRBD1. The CDR3 is 16 amino acids. V was clipped by 1 base and J by 3 bases; unmatched bases: 8. Germline CDR1 MDHEN, CDR2 SYDVKM. The CDR3 region is CASSLFPTGADTEAFF. The CDR3 DNA sequence: TGTGCCAGCAGTTTATTTCCTACAGGGGCGGACACTGAAGCTTTCTTT.

Within the sample, this clone is medium-sized. The chain couples TRBV5-5 to TRBJ1-1, with no clear D. The CDR3 has 14 amino acids. Germline CDR1 and CDR2: SGHKS and YYEKEE (reference sequence). The germline V and J ends were trimmed by 4 bases and 1 base, with 11 bases remaining between them. CDR3 sequence: CASSPSPRNTEAFF. In nucleotides, the CDR3 is TGTGCCAGCAGCCCCAGTCCCCGGAACACTGAAGCTTTCTTT.

J is TRBJ2-3 and V is TRBV5-1, with 11 bases aligning to TRBD2. CDR1 SGHRS and CDR2 YFSETQ come from the germline V gene. There are 15 residues in the CDR3. After removal of 5 bases from V and 5 bases from J, the junction contained 7 bases not matched to a gene. The CDR3 protein is CASSPGTSGRDTQYF. CDR3 bases: TGCGCCAGCAGTCCTGGGACTAGCGGAAGAGATACGCAGTATTTT.

The CDR3, as DNA: TGCGCCAGCAGCATGGGACAGTTGAACACTGAAGCTTTCTTT. As protein: CASSMGQLNTEAFF. The gene calls are TRBV5-1 and TRBJ1-1; 7 bases are shared with TRBD1. Germline CDR1 SGHRS, CDR2 YFSETQ. The CDR3 totals 14 residues. With 4 bases clipped from V and 0 bases from J, the junction kept 3 bases outside the gene matches.

The chain combines TRBV11-2 with TRBJ2-3; D possibly corresponds to TRBD1 (5 bases). Germline V gene data show CDR1 as SGHAT and CDR2 as FQNNGV. The CDR3 is 15 residues long. The germline V and J ends were trimmed by 3 bases and 8 bases, with 18 bases remaining between them. CDR3 residues: CASSFVGPPQGTQYF. The CDR3 coding sequence is TGTGCCAGCAGCTTCGTTGGGCCCCCTCAGGGTACGCAGTATTTT.

The chain joins TRBV6-6 to TRBJ2-1; maybe TRBD2 (6 bases). The CDR3 totals 14 residues. Germline V gives CDR1 MNHNY, CDR2 SVGAGI (reference sequence). Trimming shortened V by 5 bases and J by 2 bases, and 10 bases separated the two germline ends. The CDR3 loop reads CASSGGTTYNEQFF. The CDR3 nucleotides are TGTGCCAGCAGTGGGGGGACCACCTACAATGAGCAGTTCTTC.

The DNA of the CDR3 is TGTGCCAGCAGCACAACACCAATGACTAGCGGGAATGAGCAGTTCTTC. Amino acids: CASSTTPMTSGNEQFF. This chain joins TRBV5-4 and TRBJ2-1, with TRBD2 matching 10 bases. The CDR3 extends over 16 amino acids. Germline V gene sequence: CDR1 SGHNT, CDR2 YYREEE (reference sequence). V was pared by 4 bases and J by 7 bases, with 11 bases of the junction left unmatched.

V usage is TRBV7-2 and J usage is TRBJ1-6; perhaps TRBD1 as D (5 bases). Germline-derived CDR1 and CDR2 are SGHTA and FQGNSA. There are 14 residues in the CDR3. V dropped 1 base and J dropped 7 bases, with 8 bases sitting between them. This CDR3 reads CASSLVEGNSPLHF. The CDR3 nucleotides read TGTGCCAGCAGCTTAGTGGAGGGGAATTCACCCCTCCACTTT.

This chain uses TRBV15 with TRBJ2-2; 14 bases agree with TRBD2. CDR1 and CDR2 from the germline V gene are LNHNV and YYDKDF (reference sequence). V was clipped by 0 bases and J by 6 bases; unmatched bases: 12. The CDR3 extends over 20 amino acids. The CDR3 DNA reads TGTGCCACCAGCAGAGATCTTGGGACTAGCGGGAGATGGACCTCCGGGGAGCTGTTTTTT. It is translated as CATSRDLGTSGRWTSGELFF. Variable domain in full (rest from reference TRBV15 and TRBJ2-2): DAMVIQNPRYQVTQFGKPVTLSCSQTLNHNVMYWYQQKSSQAPKLLFHYYDKDFNNEADTPDNFQSRRPNTSFCFLDIRSPGLGDTAMYLCATSRDLGTSGRWTSGELFFGEGSRLTVL.

This clone was observed a few times. The chain employs TRBV5-6 and TRBJ2-1; 7 nucleotides align to TRBD1. Germline trimming cut 3 bases from V and 0 bases from J; bases unmatched to any gene: 6. The germline CDR1 and CDR2 sequences are SGHDT and YYEEEE. This CDR3 contains 16 residues. The CDR3 bases are TGTGCCAGCAGCTCAATACAGGGGAGCTCCTACAATGAGCAGTTCTTC. Protein sequence: CASSSIQGSSYNEQFF.

V usage is TRBV28 and J usage is TRBJ2-5, with TRBD1 matching 7 bases. The CDR3 has 15 residues. J lost 1 base, V lost 3 bases, and 5 bases had no gene match. Germline V gene data show CDR1 as MDHEN and CDR2 as SYDVKM. The CDR3 sequence: CASSFPQGTQETQYF. The CDR3 region has the DNA TGTGCCAGCAGTTTTCCACAGGGGACCCAAGAGACCCAGTACTTC.

V is TRBV6-5 and J is TRBJ1-1; D is possibly TRBD1 (5 bases). Trimming removed 1 base at V and 2 bases at J, with 14 bases between. From germline, CDR1 is MNHEY and CDR2 SVGAGI. The CDR3 is made up of 16 amino acids. CDR3 region: CASSYLQVGSNTEAFF. CDR3 in DNA: TGTGCCAGCAGTTACTTACAGGTCGGATCAAACACTGAAGCTTTCTTT.

The genes are TRBV4-1 and TRBJ2-3, with TRBD1 matching over 7 bases. This CDR3 comprises 17 residues. With V trimmed by 4 bases and J by 3 bases, 13 bases remained unmatched. The V gene's germline CDR1 is MGHRA and CDR2 YSYEKL. The CDR3 bases are TGCGCCAGCAGCCGACTTACCGGGACAGCAAATACAGATACGCAGTATTTT. It encodes CASSRLTGTANTDTQYF.

The chain employs TRBV9 and TRBJ2-3, with TRBD2 identical over 12 bases. The V segment lost 0 bases and the J segment 3 bases; nucleotides outside the gene matches: 2. The CDR3 contains 16 residues. Germline CDR1 reads SGDLS; CDR2 reads YYNGEE. Written as DNA, the CDR3 is TGTGCCAGCAGCGTAGAGACTAGCGGGAGTACAGATACGCAGTATTTT. This encodes CASSVETSGSTDTQYF.

The gene calls are TRBV4-3 and TRBJ2-1, with 10 positions matching TRBD1. From germline, CDR1 is LGHNA and CDR2 YSLEER. The CDR3 is 17 amino acids. V was clipped by 4 bases and J by 8 bases; unmatched bases: 14. The CDR3 reads CASSLSPAGTGADEQFF. The CDR3, as DNA: TGCGCCAGCAGCCTATCACCGGCCGGGACAGGGGCGGATGAGCAGTTCTTC.

The chain links TRBV27 to TRBJ2-6; D unclear. Trimming stripped 0 bases from V and 4 bases from J, with 4 bases between. The germline V gene has CDR1 MNHEY and CDR2 SMNVEV (reference sequence). The CDR3 has 14 amino acids. The CDR3 reads CASSLSRGANVLTF. CDR3 nucleotide sequence: TGTGCCAGCAGTTTATCGCGGGGGGCCAACGTCCTGACTTTC.

V is TRBV6-5 and J is TRBJ1-2; D not resolved. The V and J ends lost 2 bases and 7 bases respectively, with 14 bases between them. This CDR3 has 14 residues. CDR1 is MNHEY, CDR2 SVGAGI, per germline. The CDR3 DNA sequence: TGTGCCAGCAGTTACGATCGGCCGGGTGGTGGCTACACCTTC. It yields the protein CASSYDRPGGGYTF.

The J gene is TRBJ1-5, the V gene TRBV19; 7 bases are a match to TRBD1. The CDR3 has 15 amino acids. V lost 4 bases to trimming and J lost 5 bases; unmatched junction nucleotides: 8. Germline V gene lookup returns CDR1 LNHDA and CDR2 SQIVND (reference sequence). The CDR3 sequence is CASSTTGTAYQPQHF. DNA for the CDR3: TGTGCCAGTAGTACGACCGGGACAGCCTATCAGCCCCAGCATTTT.

V gene TRBV28 combines with J gene TRBJ2-1; 12 bases agree with TRBD2. The CDR3 covers 16 residues. The trim removed 2 bases at V and 9 bases at J, leaving 8 bases unmatched. Germline V gives CDR1 MDHEN, CDR2 SYDVKM. The CDR3 DNA sequence: TGTGCCAGCAGTTTAGGTCTAGCGGGAGGGCTCGGTGAGCAGTTCTTC. This gives the protein CASSLGLAGGLGEQFF. Drawing the rest from reference TRBV28 and TRBJ2-1, the complete variable domain is DVKVTQSSRYLVKRTGEKVFLECVQDMDHENMFWYRQDPGLGLRLIYFSYDVKMKEKGDIPEGYSVSREKKERFSLILESASTNQTSMYLCASSLGLAGGLGEQFFGPGTRLTVL.

The gene calls are TRBV11-2 and TRBJ1-5, with D possibly TRBD1 on 5 matching bases. Per the germline V gene, CDR1 is SGHAT and CDR2 is FQNNGV. With 5 bases removed from V and 0 bases from J, the gap between germline ends came to 14 bases. The CDR3 contains 16 residues. DNA of the CDR3: TGTGCCAGCAGCCCTCGCCCAGACAGTAGCAATCAGCCCCAGCATTTT. Protein sequence: CASSPRPDSSNQPQHF.

The chain is built from TRBV6-5 and TRBJ2-7; TRBD2 matches 7 bases. Germline lookup yields CDR1 MNHEY and CDR2 SVGAGI. With 8 bases clipped from V and 4 bases from J, the junction kept 8 bases outside the gene matches. The CDR3 is 13 amino acids. The CDR3 reads CASRKSGTYEQYF. DNA for the CDR3: TGTGCCAGCCGTAAGAGCGGGACTTACGAGCAGTACTTC.

This chain links TRBV5-1 with TRBJ2-1, with 12 nucleotides matching TRBD2. The CDR3 is made up of 18 amino acids. The germline CDR1 and CDR2 sequences are SGHRS and YFSETQ. The V and J ends lost 4 bases and 8 bases, in that order; junction bases with no gene match: 16. The CDR3 DNA follows: TGCGCCAGCAGCCACCCACCTCGGACTAGCGGGAAAGGGGATGAGCAGTTCTTC. This gives the protein CASSHPPRTSGKGDEQFF.